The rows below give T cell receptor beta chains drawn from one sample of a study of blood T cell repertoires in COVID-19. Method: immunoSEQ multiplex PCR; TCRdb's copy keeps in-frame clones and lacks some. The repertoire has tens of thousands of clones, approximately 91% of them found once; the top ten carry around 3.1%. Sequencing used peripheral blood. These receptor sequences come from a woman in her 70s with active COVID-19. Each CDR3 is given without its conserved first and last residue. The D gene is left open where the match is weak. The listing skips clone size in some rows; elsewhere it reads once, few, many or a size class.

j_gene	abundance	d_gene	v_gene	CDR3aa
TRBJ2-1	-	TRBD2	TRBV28	ASKGKREGRGNEQF
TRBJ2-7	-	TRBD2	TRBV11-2	ASSPRLAGARGSYEQY
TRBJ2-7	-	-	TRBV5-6	ASSWGDEQY
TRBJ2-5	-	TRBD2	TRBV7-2	ASSLASGRALGQQETQY
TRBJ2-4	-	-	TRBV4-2	ASSQEVSVINIQY
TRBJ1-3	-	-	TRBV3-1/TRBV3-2	ASSLRGAISTGNTIY
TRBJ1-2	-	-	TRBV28	ASREVLPHYGYT
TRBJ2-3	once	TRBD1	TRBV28	ASSLTGTGLTDTQY
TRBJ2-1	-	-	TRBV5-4	ASSSGSLTYNEQF
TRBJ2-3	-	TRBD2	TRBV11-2	ASSLVGGGTTDTQY
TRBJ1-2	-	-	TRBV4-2	ASSQDSPGPNYGYT
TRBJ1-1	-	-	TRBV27	ASSLESGTEAF
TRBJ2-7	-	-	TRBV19	ASSISFLVLGEAEQY
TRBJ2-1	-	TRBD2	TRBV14	ASSQFLAGPYNEQF
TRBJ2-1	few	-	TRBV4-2	ASSQGNLLVRI
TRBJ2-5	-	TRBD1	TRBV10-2	ASSELRQGAQETQY
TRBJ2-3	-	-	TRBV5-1	ASSLGDNTDTQY
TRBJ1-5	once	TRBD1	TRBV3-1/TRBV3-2	ASSQAGQGGNQPQH
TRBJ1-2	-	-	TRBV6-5	ASSYVANYGYT
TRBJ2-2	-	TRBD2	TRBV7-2	ASSLSSGNTGELF
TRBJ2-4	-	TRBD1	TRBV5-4	ASNRQGNHIQY
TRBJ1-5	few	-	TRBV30	AWSVGGARANQPQH
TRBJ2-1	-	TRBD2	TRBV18	ASSPPNREANNEQF
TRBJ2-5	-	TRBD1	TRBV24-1	ATSDLYTGTGGETQY
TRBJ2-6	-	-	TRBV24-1	ATRASGANVLT
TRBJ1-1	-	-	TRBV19	ASSIDRRGNTEAF
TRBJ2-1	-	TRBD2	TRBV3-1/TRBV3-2	ASSQALRAGDSVYNEQF
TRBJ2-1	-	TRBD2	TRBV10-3	AISELAGAIYEQF
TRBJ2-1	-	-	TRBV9	ASSVHYEQF
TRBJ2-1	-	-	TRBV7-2	ASSLGLAHYNEQF
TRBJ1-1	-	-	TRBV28	ASMRGYTEAF
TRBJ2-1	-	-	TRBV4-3	ASSSRLDSYNEQF
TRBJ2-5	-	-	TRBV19	ASMGHNQETQY
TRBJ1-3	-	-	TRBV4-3	ASSQDGGIASGNTIY
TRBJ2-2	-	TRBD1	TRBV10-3	AIRDRGDTGELF
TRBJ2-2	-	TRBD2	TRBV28	ASSSILTREDNTGELF
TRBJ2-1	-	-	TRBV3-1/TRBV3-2	ASSQKGGGLSEQF
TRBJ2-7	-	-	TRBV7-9	ASSYLTVSYEQY
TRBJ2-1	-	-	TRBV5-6	ASSWGLAIRNEQF
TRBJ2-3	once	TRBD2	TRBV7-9	ASSPPTSGRTADTQY
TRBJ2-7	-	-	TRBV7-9	ASSFEDIPYEQY
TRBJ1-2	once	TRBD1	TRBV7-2	ASSPDRVGYT
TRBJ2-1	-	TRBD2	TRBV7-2	ASSLREGEGEQF
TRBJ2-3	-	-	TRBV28	ASSRRGSTDTQY
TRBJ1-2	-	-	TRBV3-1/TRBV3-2	ASSPRRASYGYT
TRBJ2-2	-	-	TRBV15	ATSRDMAENTGELF
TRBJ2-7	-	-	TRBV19	ASTPSSRENGVYEQY